The 22 T cell receptor beta chains below all came from one sample that was sequenced in a study of Graves' ophthalmopathy and Graves' hyperthyroidism (dated by TCRdb to 2016 to 2018). Sequencing used an Illumina HiSeq 2000. For repertoire sequencing, the TCR beta CDR3 regions were amplified from RNA transcripts. HTBI primers and the Qiagen OneStep RT-PCR kit were used in a first-round RT-PCR, which was followed by a second-round multiplex PCR, size selection and purification. TCRdb reanalyzed the raw reads on its own, using fastp at Q25 for trimming and MiXCR for clone calling, and kept in-frame beta chains. Here each entry gathers all rows of one CDR3 protein and keeps the most common genes and DNA. The sample has roughly 500,000 distinct CDR3 sequences on record, approximately 14% of them singletons. Together, the top ten hold around 9.8% of the sample. The sample comprised blood. All receptors derive from a woman younger than 45 with Graves' ophthalmopathy. Donor details come from another sample of the same person, matched by shared clones.

J is TRBJ1-1 and V is TRBV6-1; the D is unclear. V lost 0 bases and J 10 bases, leaving 12 bases between the germline ends. CDR3 length: 13 amino acids. Germline V gives CDR1 MNHNS, CDR2 SASEGT. The CDR3 sequence is CASSEADQLVAFF. The CDR3 DNA sequence: TGTGCCAGCAGTGAAGCGGATCAGTTAGTAGCTTTCTTT.

This clonotype was detected only a few times. This chain links TRBV11-3 with TRBJ2-7, with a weak D call TRBD1 (6 bases). Between the trimmed V and J ends, which lost 1 base and 2 bases, there was a span of 12 bases. CDR3 length equals 15 residues. Germline V gene data show CDR1 as SGHNT and CDR2 as YENEEA. This chain's CDR3 is CASSLAPGHPYEQYF. As DNA, the CDR3 is TGTGCCAGCAGCTTAGCCCCGGGACACCCCTACGAGCAGTACTTC. Full variable domain (outside the CDR3, taken from reference TRBV11-3 and TRBJ2-7): EAGVVQSPRYKIIEKKQPVAFWCNPISGHNTLYWYLQNLGQGPELLIRYENEEAVDDSQLPKDRFSAERLKGVDSTLKIQPAELGDSAVYLCASSLAPGHPYEQYFGPGTRLTVT.

This clonotype was recorded many times. V usage is TRBV20-1 and J usage is TRBJ2-5; D might be TRBD2 (6 bases). CDR3 length: 14 amino acids. Deletions cut 2 bases from V and 1 base from J, with 11 bases between. CDR1 and CDR2 (germline): DFQATT, SNEGSKA (reference sequence). The CDR3 here is CSARKGSGQETQYF. DNA of the CDR3: TGCAGTGCTAGAAAGGGTAGCGGCCAAGAGACCCAGTACTTC.

The chain joins TRBV2 to TRBJ2-5, with D tentatively TRBD1 (6 bases). This CDR3 is 12 amino acids long. Germline lookup yields CDR1 SNHLY and CDR2 FYNNEI. The V and J ends lost 9 bases and 3 bases respectively, with 11 bases between them. The CDR3 protein is CASRTDEETQYF. CDR3 sequence (DNA): TGTGCCAGTAGGACAGATGAAGAGACCCAGTACTTC.

This clonotype was seen a handful of times. The chain is built from TRBV6-1 and TRBJ1-5; D gene ambiguous. V lost 11 bases to trimming and J lost 5 bases, with 4 bases between them. Germline-derived CDR1 and CDR2 are MNHNS and SASEGT. The CDR3 extends over 9 amino acids. CDR3 DNA sequence: TGTGCCGTCCATCAGCCCCAGCATTTT. Translating it yields CAVHQPQHF.

There are many counts of this clonotype. This chain links TRBV28 with TRBJ2-7, with 8 nucleotides matching TRBD2. The CDR3 length is 18 residues. The germline CDR1 and CDR2 sequences are MDHEN and SYDVKM. Trimming took 4 bases from V and 1 from J; bases not matched to a gene: 15. The CDR3 DNA reads TGTGCCAGCAGTTACCCAGCGGGAGTGCACTTCGCTTCCTACGAGCAGTACTTC. This codes for CASSYPAGVHFASYEQYF. Supplemented by reference TRBV28 and TRBJ2-7, the full variable domain reads DVKVTQSSRYLVKRTGEKVFLECVQDMDHENMFWYRQDPGLGLRLIYFSYDVKMKEKGDIPEGYSVSREKKERFSLILESASTNQTSMYLCASSYPAGVHFASYEQYFGPGTRLTVT.

This clonotype was observed many times. This chain connects TRBV5-4 to TRBJ1-2; D gene uncertain. The CDR3 contains 15 residues. CDR1 and CDR2 (germline): SGHNT, YYREEE (reference sequence). Trimming cost V 0 bases and J 5 bases, with 14 bases left between them. The CDR3 DNA follows: TGTGCCAGCAGCTTGGGCAGGCCCACCCTATATGGCTACACCTTC. This codes for CASSLGRPTLYGYTF.

This chain uses TRBV20-1 with TRBJ1-2; D not certain. V dropped 6 bases and J dropped 0 bases, with 11 bases sitting between them. There are 13 residues in the CDR3. Germline CDR1 DFQATT, CDR2 SNEGSKA (reference sequence). Here the CDR3 DNA reads TGCAGTGCCAACGATCTTACTAACTATGGCTACACCTTC. This encodes CSANDLTNYGYTF.

This clonotype was detected many times. V and J are TRBV11-2 and TRBJ2-5; D uncertain. The CDR3 sequence is 17 residues long. CDR1 SGHAT and CDR2 FQNNGV come from the germline V gene. Trimming took off 1 base at V and 5 bases at J, with 20 bases between the two ends. CDR3 loop: CASSLGIAARSGETQYF. The CDR3 DNA reads TGTGCCAGCAGCTTAGGTATCGCGGCGAGGAGTGGGGAGACCCAGTACTTC.

This clonotype was observed many times. This sequence joins TRBV7-9 and TRBJ1-1; D uncertain. Germline V gene lookup returns CDR1 SEHNR and CDR2 FQNEAQ (reference sequence). Trimming took 8 bases from V and 4 from J, leaving 11 bases between them. The CDR3 runs 12 residues. CDR3 nucleotide sequence: TGTGCCAGCCGAACCGAACTCACTGAAGCTTTCTTT. It encodes CASRTELTEAFF.

This clonotype was recorded at least ten times. The V gene is TRBV15, the J gene TRBJ1-5; 8 nucleotides agree with TRBD1. The CDR3 is 16 residues long. Germline CDR1 reads LNHNV; CDR2 reads YYDKDF (reference sequence). J gave up 0 bases and V 3 bases, and 4 bases lay outside the gene matches. CDR3 sequence reads: CATSRTGAPSNQPQHF. The DNA for the CDR3 is TGTGCCACCAGCAGGACAGGGGCCCCTAGCAATCAGCCCCAGCATTTT. The entire variable domain, with the rest obtained from reference TRBV15 and TRBJ1-5, is as follows: DAMVIQNPRYQVTQFGKPVTLSCSQTLNHNVMYWYQQKSSQAPKLLFHYYDKDFNNEADTPDNFQSRRPNTSFCFLDIRSPGLGDTAMYLCATSRTGAPSNQPQHFGDGTRLSIL.

This clonotype was detected ten times or more. The V call is TRBV12-3 or TRBV12-4, the J call TRBJ2-7, with a tentative D call TRBD2 (6 bases). Between the trimmed V and J ends, which lost 3 bases and 11 bases, there was a span of 20 bases. The CDR3 runs 14 residues. The CDR3 nucleotides read TGTGCCAGCAGTTTCGGGGCTGGGGGGTATGTAGAGTACTTC. As protein: CASSFGAGGYVEYF.

The rearrangement links TRBV30 to TRBJ2-7, with TRBD1 identical over 11 bases. Losses at the gene ends were 8 bases for V and 2 bases for J; bases not matched to a gene: 2. The CDR3 has 12 amino acids. Germline assignment: CDR1 GTSNPN and CDR2 SVGIG (reference sequence). The CDR3 DNA reads TGTGCCCTGGGACAGGGGGCCTACGAGCAGTACTTC. Amino acid sequence: CALGQGAYEQYF.

The rearrangement uses TRBV12-3 or TRBV12-4 and TRBJ2-7, with D possibly matching TRBD1 (6 bases). V gave up 4 bases and J gave up 5 bases, with 12 bases separating them. This CDR3 is built from 13 residues. The CDR3 spells CASSYRESHEQYF. CDR3 DNA sequence: TGTGCCAGCAGTTACAGGGAGTCCCACGAGCAGTACTTC.

This chain uses TRBV29-1 with TRBJ2-5; TRBD2 matches at 8 bases. This CDR3 spans 15 amino acids. V shed 0 bases, J shed 5 bases, and the junction held 8 bases outside the gene matches. CDR1 is SQVTM, CDR2 ANQGSEA, per germline. The CDR3 region is CSVEDTGGARETQYF. In nucleotides, the CDR3 is TGCAGCGTTGAAGATACCGGGGGGGCCCGGGAGACCCAGTACTTC.

The V gene is TRBV18, the J gene TRBJ2-7, with D perhaps TRBD2 (6 bases). V was shortened by 6 bases and J by 0 bases, with 15 bases between the two germline ends. CDR1 is KGHSH and CDR2 is LQKENI in the germline V gene. The CDR3 totals 15 residues. The CDR3, as DNA: TGTGCCAGCTCGCCATCTAGCGACCCCTCCTACGAGCAGTACTTC. Residues: CASSPSSDPSYEQYF.

A remark on this clonotype: Possible read error: a much larger clone is one base away. This chain links TRBV9 with TRBJ1-2; a possible D gene is TRBD1 (6 bases). The CDR3 has 14 residues. The V gene's germline CDR1 is SGDLS and CDR2 YYNGEE. The CDR3 loop is CASSVADRSYGYSF. The CDR3 DNA sequence: TGTGCCAGCAGCGTAGCGGACAGAAGCTATGGCTACAGCTTC.

The rearrangement links TRBV5-8 to TRBJ1-2; 7 nucleotides line up with TRBD1. This CDR3 has 15 residues. Germline CDR1 and CDR2: SGHTS and YDEGEE. V was clipped by 5 bases and J by 4 bases; unmatched bases: 11. This chain's CDR3 is CASSYRDRAGYGYTF. CDR3 sequence (DNA): TGTGCCAGCAGTTATAGAGACAGGGCCGGCTATGGCTACACCTTC.

This clonotype was counted ten times or more. CDR3 sequence (DNA): TGTGCCAGCAGTGAATTAAGGGGAGAGACCTACGAGCAGTACTTC. It yields the protein CASSELRGETYEQYF. V gene TRBV6-1 combines with J gene TRBJ2-7; D may correspond to TRBD1 or TRBD2 (5 bases each). The V and J ends lost 2 bases and 2 bases respectively, with 13 bases between them. CDR3 length: 15 amino acids. The germline CDR1 and CDR2 sequences are MNHNS and SASEGT.

The chain employs TRBV2 and TRBJ2-5; TRBD2 aligns across 7 bases. V was pared by 3 bases and J by 2 bases, with 18 bases of the junction left unmatched. CDR1 SNHLY and CDR2 FYNNEI come from the germline V gene. The CDR3 extends over 19 amino acids. CDR3 bases: TGTGCCAGCAGTGATCAGATTGTACCTAGCGGTGGGTTACAAGAGACCCAGTACTTC. This codes for CASSDQIVPSGGLQETQYF.

There are many counts of this clonotype. The chain recombines TRBV6-1 with TRBJ2-5; possible D gene TRBD1, 6 bases. The length of the CDR3 is 15 residues. Looked up from germline, CDR1 is MNHNS and CDR2 is SASEGT. Trimming removed 2 bases from V and 0 bases from J, with 10 bases in between. The CDR3 nucleotides are TGTGCCAGCAGTGAACAGACAGGAAACCAAGAGACCCAGTACTTC. Translation gives CASSEQTGNQETQYF.

This clonotype was detected many times. The chain joins TRBV6-1 to TRBJ1-1, with D possibly being TRBD1 (5 bases). Trimming removed 5 bases from V and 3 bases from J, with 16 bases in between. The CDR3 loop spans 15 amino acids. Germline assignment: CDR1 MNHNS and CDR2 SASEGT. CDR3 DNA: TGTGCCAGCAGTACAACAGGTGGGGTATACACTGAAGCTTTCTTT. It is translated as CASSTTGGVYTEAFF.